There are a few counts of the clone carrying this TCR beta chain. Its specificity is unknown. Libraries were prepared by immunoSEQ multiplex PCR; TCRdb keeps only in-frame clonotypes and omits some of them. The data contain approximately 100,000 clones, approximately 88% of them singletons. The data were taken from a study of T cell responses to AZD1222 COVID-19 vaccine. Study-wide points: The study identified only five or six AZD1222 recipients as seropositive at baseline.

The CDR3 totals 14 residues. The germline CDR1 and CDR2 sequences are LGHDT and YNNKEL (reference sequence). The V end lost 3 bases, the J end lost 7 bases, and 15 bases lay between the germline ends. This specimen was peripheral blood, taken on day 0 of AZD1222 vaccination. The chain links TRBV3-1 (or the pseudogene TRBV3-2) to TRBJ1-1; no clear D gene. This TCR came from an adult in good health. CDR3 amino acids: CASSQSDNSGEAFF. The CDR3 DNA sequence: TGTGCCAGCAGCCAGTCCGACAACTCAGGTGAAGCTTTCTTT.